Each of the 15 T cell receptor beta chains below was sequenced from the same sample in a study of graft-versus-host responses after intestinal transplantation. Libraries were prepared by immunoSEQ multiplex PCR; TCRdb keeps only in-frame clonotypes and omits some of them. The table lists 70,000 to 75,000 clones, about 89% of them singletons. These receptors are not linked to any known antigen. The material was unstimulated CD8+ T cells sorted from spleen or lymph node cells, obtained before intestinal transplant. These receptors came from a human donor who received an intestinal transplant.

The chain links TRBV5-6 to TRBJ2-1; TRBD2 matches at 15 bases. J lost 8 bases, V lost 0 bases, and 6 bases had no gene match. Germline V gives CDR1 SGHDT, CDR2 YYEEEE. The CDR3 has 17 amino acids. This CDR3 is CASSLAGLAGGLDEQFF. The CDR3 DNA reads TGTGCCAGCAGCTTGGCTGGACTAGCGGGAGGGTTGGATGAGCAGTTCTTC.

The chain uses TRBV6-5 and TRBJ2-7; no clear D. This CDR3 region has 13 residues. The V gene lost 5 bases and the J gene lost 2 bases, with 10 bases spanning the gap. Germline V gives CDR1 MNHEY, CDR2 SVGAGI. The CDR3, as DNA: TGTGCCAGCAGTGCCGGAGCCCCCTACGAGCAGTACTTC. This gives the protein CASSAGAPYEQYF.

The chain couples TRBV29-1 to TRBJ2-7; TRBD2 agrees at 8 bases. The CDR3 consists of 14 residues. The J segment lost 4 bases and the V segment lost 4 bases, leaving 9 bases of the junction unmatched. Germline-derived CDR1 and CDR2 are SQVTM and ANQGSEA. DNA of the CDR3: TGCAGCGTTGGGGGTGGTAGCGGGGATTACGAGCAGTACTTC. Translating it yields CSVGGGSGDYEQYF.

The gene calls are TRBV6-6 and TRBJ2-2, with D tentatively TRBD1 (6 bases). The CDR3 is 15 amino acids. V gave up 4 bases and J gave up 1 base, with 10 bases separating them. CDR1 is MNHNY and CDR2 is SVGAGI in the germline V gene (reference sequence). The chain's CDR3 is CASSSPGENTGELFF. CDR3 in DNA: TGTGCCAGCAGTTCTCCAGGGGAGAACACCGGGGAGCTGTTTTTT.

This clone was seen once. The genes are TRBV10-3 and TRBJ2-7; the match to TRBD2 covers 9 bases. This CDR3 spans 13 amino acids. Per germline, CDR1 ENHRY and CDR2 SYGVKD. After removal of 6 bases from V and 2 bases from J, the junction contained 2 bases not matched to a gene. The chain's CDR3 is CAIRASGAYEQYF. Written as DNA, the CDR3 is TGTGCCATCAGGGCTAGCGGGGCCTACGAGCAGTACTTC.

This chain joins TRBV5-6 and TRBJ1-2; D is uncertain. CDR1 is SGHDT and CDR2 is YYEEEE in the germline V gene. This CDR3 spans 14 amino acids. With 7 bases removed from V and 4 bases from J, the gap between germline ends came to 17 bases. CDR3 region: CASGGWGEGYGYTF. CDR3 DNA: TGTGCCAGCGGAGGGTGGGGAGAGGGCTATGGCTACACCTTC.

The V gene is TRBV25-1, the J gene TRBJ2-5, with a tentative D call TRBD2 (6 bases). Trimming pared 3 bases from V and 4 bases from J, leaving 12 bases between. This CDR3 region has 14 residues. In germline, CDR1 is MGHDK, CDR2 SYGVNS. The CDR3 region is CASSDLLGGETQYF. The DNA of the CDR3 is TGTGCCAGCAGTGATCTTCTCGGGGGAGAGACCCAGTACTTC.

CDR3 in amino acids: CASSPLPGAYEQYF. CDR3 nucleotides: TGCGCCAGCAGCCCCCTCCCAGGGGCCTACGAGCAGTACTTC. The J gene is TRBJ2-7, the V gene TRBV4-1, with TRBD1 as a possible D gene (6 bases). Germline V gene data show CDR1 as MGHRA and CDR2 as YSYEKL. This CDR3 is 14 amino acids long. Between the trimmed V and J ends, which lost 4 bases and 2 bases, there was a span of 12 bases.

This chain links TRBV4-1 with TRBJ1-6; a weak D match, TRBD1 (5 bases). Germline V gene sequence: CDR1 MGHRA, CDR2 YSYEKL. Trimming left V 4 bases short and J 8 bases short, with 18 bases between. This CDR3 has 16 residues. The CDR3 nucleotides are TGCGCCAGCAGCCCCGGGACTTCAGAGGGATATTCACCCCTCCACTTT. Translated: CASSPGTSEGYSPLHF.

The rearrangement joins TRBV13 to TRBJ1-2; 7 bases fit TRBD1. J gave up 4 bases and V 6 bases, and 5 bases lay outside the gene matches. CDR3 size: 13 residues. CDR1 and CDR2 from the germline V gene are PRHDT and FYEKMQ (reference sequence). CDR3 residues: CASSQGQTYGYTF. DNA for the CDR3: TGTGCCAGCAGTCAGGGACAGACCTATGGCTACACCTTC.

This chain connects TRBV20-1 to TRBJ2-2; D uncertain. The length of the CDR3 is 11 residues. The V end lost 6 bases, the J end lost 4 bases, and 6 bases lay between the germline ends. Germline V lookup: CDR1 DFQATT, CDR2 SNEGSKA (reference sequence). CDR3 in DNA: TGCAGTGCGAAGCCCACCGGGGAGCTGTTTTTT. Protein: CSAKPTGELFF.

The chain is built from TRBV28 and TRBJ1-2; TRBD1 agrees at 10 bases. CDR1 MDHEN and CDR2 SYDVKM come from the germline V gene. The V and J ends lost 4 bases and 1 base, in that order; junction bases with no gene match: 21. The CDR3 contains 21 residues. The DNA for the CDR3 is TGTGCCAGCAGTTCGAATAACCCCCCGGGACAGGGGCCCGATTATAACTATGGCTACACCTTC. It codes for CASSSNNPPGQGPDYNYGYTF.

The chain carries TRBV6-5 and TRBJ2-2; D is perhaps TRBD2 (6 bases). CDR1 and CDR2 (germline): MNHEY, SVGAGI. The V end was cut by 7 bases, the J end by 5 bases, with 17 bases between. CDR3 length: 15 amino acids. The CDR3 loop reads CASTKGGEITGELFF. The CDR3 coding sequence is TGTGCCAGCACTAAAGGCGGGGAGATAACCGGGGAGCTGTTTTTT.

The chain joins TRBV2 to TRBJ2-5, with 11 bases identical to TRBD2. Germline V gene data show CDR1 as SNHLY and CDR2 as FYNNEI. The CDR3 consists of 16 residues. The ends lost 6 bases at V and 1 base at J; junction bases unmatched: 7. The CDR3 sequence: CASRTLAGGPQETQYF. The CDR3 bases are TGTGCCAGCAGGACCTTAGCGGGAGGGCCCCAAGAGACCCAGTACTTC. Full variable domain (remainder filled in from reference TRBV2 and TRBJ2-5): EPEVTQTPSHQVTQMGQEVILRCVPISNHLYFYWYRQILGQKVEFLVSFYNNEISEKSEIFDDQFSVERPDGSNFTLKIRSTKLEDSAMYFCASRTLAGGPQETQYFGPGTRLLVL.

This sequence joins TRBV30 and TRBJ1-3; TRBD1 matches at 11 bases. Germline CDR1 is GTSNPN and CDR2 is SVGIG (reference sequence). This CDR3 has 16 amino acids. V lost 5 bases, J lost 0 bases, and 6 bases stayed unmatched. The CDR3 sequence: CAWGAGTGGSGNTIYF. CDR3 bases: TGTGCCTGGGGCGCCGGGACAGGGGGCTCTGGAAACACCATATATTTT.